The 11 T cell receptor beta chains reported below all come from one sample, sequenced in a study of T cell responses to AZD1222 COVID-19 vaccine. Produced via immunoSEQ multiplex PCR; TCRdb's table is partial and in-frame only. The sample shows 110,000 or so clones, 91% of them seen only once. The sequencing used peripheral blood, collected on day 0 of AZD1222 vaccination. All receptors derive from an adult in good health.

This chain joins TRBV5-1 and TRBJ2-7; 8 bases line up with TRBD1. This CDR3 region has 13 residues. Trimming removed 0 bases from V and 6 bases from J; junction bases left unmatched: 2. CDR1 is SGHRS, CDR2 YFSETQ, per germline. In DNA form, the CDR3 reads TGCGCCAGCAGCTTGGGGACAGGGATCGAGCAGTACTTC. Translated, it gives CASSLGTGIEQYF.

The gene calls are TRBV2 and TRBJ2-1; 8 bases align to TRBD1. The CDR3 runs 14 residues. Germline loops: CDR1 SNHLY, CDR2 FYNNEI. Germline trimming cut 4 bases from V and 5 bases from J; bases unmatched to any gene: 4. CDR3 bases: TGTGCCAGCAGTGGGTACAGGGGGAACAATGAGCAGTTCTTC. Protein sequence: CASSGYRGNNEQFF.

This clone was counted between two and nine times. The chain uses TRBV15 and TRBJ2-7, with D tentatively TRBD2 (6 bases). V dropped 1 base and J dropped 0 bases, with 7 bases sitting between them. CDR3 length: 14 amino acids. Germline V gives CDR1 LNHNV, CDR2 YYDKDF (reference sequence). This CDR3 is CATSRGGASYEQYF. The CDR3 DNA sequence: TGTGCCACCAGCAGAGGCGGGGCCTCCTACGAGCAGTACTTC.

Regarding this clone: Compared with germline, one end of the junction differs, possibly owing to a read error. Here the CDR3 reads CASSYPGVTETFF. Here the CDR3 DNA reads TGTGCCAGCAGCTACCCCGGTGTGACTGAAACTTTCTTT. This chain links TRBV5-6 with TRBJ1-1; D is unclear. Germline assignment: CDR1 SGHDT and CDR2 YYEEEE. This CDR3 spans 13 amino acids.

J is TRBJ2-7 and V is TRBV2; 14 positions agree with TRBD2. The CDR3 is made up of 14 amino acids. The J segment lost 4 bases and the V segment lost 7 bases, leaving 3 bases of the junction unmatched. From germline, CDR1 is SNHLY and CDR2 FYNNEI. The CDR3, as DNA: TGTGCCAGCACCGGGACTAGCGGGGGTTACGAGCAGTACTTC. Its protein is CASTGTSGGYEQYF.

This clone was detected once. The V gene is TRBV6-5, the J gene TRBJ1-5; possible D gene TRBD1, 5 bases. Germline lookup yields CDR1 MNHEY and CDR2 SVGAGI. V lost 8 bases and J 6 bases, leaving 20 bases between the germline ends. This CDR3 has 15 amino acids. CDR3 bases: TGTGCCAGCTGGGGGGGTTTGGGGCCGGGTCAGCCCCAGCATTTT. The encoded protein is CASWGGLGPGQPQHF.

The V gene is TRBV6-5, the J gene TRBJ1-5, with a tentative D call TRBD1 (5 bases). V was cut by 6 bases and J by 4 bases, with 16 bases left in between. The germline CDR1 and CDR2 sequences are MNHEY and SVGAGI. This CDR3 is 15 amino acids long. CDR3 in DNA: TGTGCCAGCAGCCCGTCGGGGACCTCGAATCAGCCCCAGCATTTT. Translated: CASSPSGTSNQPQHF.

The rearrangement uses TRBV6-1 and TRBJ1-5; D gene uncertain. Trimming pared 3 bases from V and 7 bases from J, leaving 10 bases between. Germline CDR1 reads MNHNS; CDR2 reads SASEGT. The CDR3 contains 13 residues. The CDR3 DNA follows: TGTGCCAGCAGTGACCAGTTGGAACAGCCCCAGCATTTT. Residues: CASSDQLEQPQHF.

The chain couples TRBV4-1 to TRBJ1-4; D perhaps matches TRBD1 (5 bases). In germline, CDR1 is MGHRA, CDR2 YSYEKL. Trimming left V 4 bases short and J 1 base short, with 7 bases between. This CDR3 is 14 amino acids long. CDR3 region: CASSRGETNEKLFF. The CDR3 DNA reads as TGCGCCAGCAGCCGGGGGGAAACTAATGAAAAACTGTTTTTT.

The CDR3 protein is CASGGQGDNQPQHF. In DNA form, the CDR3 reads TGTGCTAGTGGGGGACAGGGCGACAATCAGCCCCAGCATTTT. The chain joins TRBV12-5 to TRBJ1-5; TRBD1 aligns across 9 bases. Germline loops: CDR1 LGHNT, CDR2 FRNRAP. The ends lost 6 bases at V and 3 bases at J; junction bases unmatched: 3. This CDR3 contains 14 residues.

This chain joins TRBV19 and TRBJ1-2; possibly TRBD1 for D (5 bases). This CDR3 region has 15 residues. With 7 bases removed from V and 1 base from J, the gap between germline ends came to 16 bases. Per germline, CDR1 LNHDA and CDR2 SQIVND (reference sequence). The CDR3 spells CASTYGAGLNYGYTF. DNA for the CDR3: TGTGCCAGTACCTACGGGGCTGGTCTTAACTATGGCTACACCTTC. Full variable domain (outside the CDR3, taken from reference TRBV19 and TRBJ1-2): DGGITQSPKYLFRKEGQNVTLSCEQNLNHDAMYWYRQDPGQGLRLIYYSQIVNDFQKGDIAEGYSVSREKKESFPLTVTSAQKNPTAFYLCASTYGAGLNYGYTFGSGTRLTVV.